This T cell receptor (beta chain) was recovered during a study of blood T cell repertoires in COVID-19 (dated by TCRdb to 2020 to 2022). For context, the study as a whole: Samples from collaborators originated in the United States, Italy and Spain and spanned both the acute and convalescent phases of COVID-19. Sample metadata almost always included a de-identified subject ID, COVID-19 status, age in years and sex. Where available, HLA class I and class II types were taken from metadata supplied by the sample provider and were not determined by assay-based typing. The material from the prospective study consisted of cDNA or gDNA derived from T cells, B-cell-depleted T cells, or PBMCs. The samples were drawn from two sources: the first 160 participants of the ongoing ImmuneRACE study, and 1,200 or so subjects contributed by 6 global collaborators. The repertoires were released in a freely available public database meant as a resource for research on the immune response to SARS-CoV-2. Subjects who had been exposed to COVID-19, were actively infected with it, or had recovered from it provided the deeply sampled blood TCRbeta repertoires that made up the dataset.

The immunoSEQ Assay, a bias-controlled multiplex PCR, was used to amplify TCRbeta CDR3 regions from genomic DNA. In the authors' own workflow: The number of nucleated cells in each sample was estimated by amplification of reference gene primers within the assay. To quantify the absolute abundance of each unique TCRbeta CDR3 rearrangement, sequence reads were collapsed and filtered. For each sample, productive Simpson clonality was calculated by taking the square root of Simpson's diversity index across productive rearrangements. The table was pulled from immuneACCESS by TCRdb, which kept in-frame rearrangements only. Such tables lose some clones; where checked, under half of the loss comes from unresolved V genes, and the rest has no known cause. The D gene and trimming were derived from the DNA, and the V and J assignments and clone size from that table. The sample has more than 100,000 clones on record, around 87% of them singletons. Over 3.5% of the sample rests with the top ten.

Overall results and qualifications from the work: Clinical and demographic metadata were provided uncurated, with the amount varying by source and participant.

About this clone itself: Its binding antigen is unknown. Base qualities were left out, and no much larger clone turns up one base away.

From its cysteine to its phenylalanine, the CDR3 spans 14 amino acids. Only the CDR3 region is kept as DNA, spanning 42 bases read in frame from base 1. As encoded in the germline V gene, CDR1 is ENHRY while CDR2 is SYGVKD. The trim is 4 bases for V and 4 bases for J, with a gap of 13 bases between the germline ends. Collaborating institutions collected whole blood in K2EDTA tubes following their own protocols. Collaborator samples were shipped for TCRbeta analysis as frozen whole blood, isolated PBMCs, or DNA extracted from either sample type. Sequenced material: peripheral blood. The chain is made from TRBV10-3 and TRBJ1-1; D gene: possibly TRBD1, on 5 matching bases. The sequence derives from a woman between 55 and 75 years old with acute or convalescent COVID-19. The CDR3 reads CAISGAGQGTEAFF. DNA sequence: TGTGCCATCAGTGGGGCGGGGCAAGGCACTGAAGCTTTCTTT.